This T cell receptor (beta chain) was identified in a study of tumor and adjacent non-tumor tissue in lung cancer. Three rounds of nested PCR, following a modified ARM-PCR protocol, produced the TCRbeta library. From the multiplex PCR reads, TCRdb called clonotypes with MiXCR, one entry per CDR3 protein. The data hold 71,000 or so distinct CDR3 sequences, with approximately 79% observed a single time. No cell sorting was done before RNA was extracted from the tissue. Between August and November 2014, newly diagnosed, chemotherapy-naive lung cancer patients underwent thoracic surgery in China. Sequencing was done on a sample of lung tumor tissue. The TCR originated in a woman aged 45 to 65 with non-small cell lung cancer.

The CDR3 DNA sequence: TGCGCCATCGGCGAACCGACAGGGTTGCACGAGCAGTACTTC. Its translation is CAIGEPTGLHEQYF. The rearrangement joins TRBV10-2 to TRBJ2-7; 7 bases agree with TRBD1. Germline loops: CDR1 WSHSY, CDR2 SAAADI. This CDR3 is built from 14 residues. With V trimmed by 10 bases and J by 5 bases, 14 bases remained unmatched.